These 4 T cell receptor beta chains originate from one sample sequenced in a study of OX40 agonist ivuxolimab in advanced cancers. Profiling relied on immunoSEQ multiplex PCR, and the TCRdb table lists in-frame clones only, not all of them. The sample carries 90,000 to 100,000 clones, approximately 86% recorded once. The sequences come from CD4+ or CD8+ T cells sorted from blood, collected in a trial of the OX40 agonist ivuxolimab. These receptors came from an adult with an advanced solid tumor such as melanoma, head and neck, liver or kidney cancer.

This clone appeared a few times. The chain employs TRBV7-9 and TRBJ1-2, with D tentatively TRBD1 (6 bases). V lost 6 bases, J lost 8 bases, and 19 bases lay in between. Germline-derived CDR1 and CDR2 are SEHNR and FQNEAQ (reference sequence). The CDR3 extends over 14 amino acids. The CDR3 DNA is TGTGCCAGCAGTCAAAGGACAGCTTCGTGGGGCTACACCTTC. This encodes CASSQRTASWGYTF.

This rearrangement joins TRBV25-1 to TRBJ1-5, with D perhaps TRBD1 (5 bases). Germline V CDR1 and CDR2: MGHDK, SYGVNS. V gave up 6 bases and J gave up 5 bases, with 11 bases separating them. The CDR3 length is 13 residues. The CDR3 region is CASRVGTDQPQHF. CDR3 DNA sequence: TGTGCCAGCAGAGTCGGGACTGATCAGCCCCAGCATTTT.

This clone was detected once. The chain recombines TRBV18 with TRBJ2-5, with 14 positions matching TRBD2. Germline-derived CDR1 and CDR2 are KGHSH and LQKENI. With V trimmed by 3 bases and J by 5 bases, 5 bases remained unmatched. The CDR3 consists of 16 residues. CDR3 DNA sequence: TGTGCCAGCTCACCGTTGGGACTAGCGGGAGAGGAGACCCAGTACTTC. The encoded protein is CASSPLGLAGEETQYF.

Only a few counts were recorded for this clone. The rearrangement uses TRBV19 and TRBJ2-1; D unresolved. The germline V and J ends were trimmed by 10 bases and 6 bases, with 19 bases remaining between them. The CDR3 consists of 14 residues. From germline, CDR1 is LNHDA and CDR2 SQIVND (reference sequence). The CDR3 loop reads CATKDPTTGNEQFF. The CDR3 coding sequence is TGTGCCACCAAGGATCCCACCACGGGCAATGAGCAGTTCTTC. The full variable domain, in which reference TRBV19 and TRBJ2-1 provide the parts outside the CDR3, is DGGITQSPKYLFRKEGQNVTLSCEQNLNHDAMYWYRQDPGQGLRLIYYSQIVNDFQKGDIAEGYSVSREKKESFPLTVTSAQKNPTAFYLCATKDPTTGNEQFFGPGTRLTVL.